Below, 22 T cell receptor beta chains from the same sample are listed, as sequenced in a study of blood T cell repertoires in COVID-19. Assay used: immunoSEQ multiplex PCR; TCRdb lists only in-frame clones, some missing. The sample contains around 230,000 clones, 83% of which appear only once. The sequencing sample was made of peripheral blood. The receptors were gathered from a woman aged 40 to 55 with active or convalescent COVID-19.

The rearrangement joins TRBV2 to TRBJ2-7, with D perhaps matching TRBD1 (6 bases). Germline V gene sequence: CDR1 SNHLY, CDR2 FYNNEI. The CDR3 runs to 12 residues. Trimming took off 6 bases at V and 5 bases at J, with 11 bases between the two ends. CDR3 sequence reads: CASRQGADEQYF. CDR3 nucleotide sequence: TGTGCCAGCAGACAGGGAGCGGACGAGCAGTACTTC. The complete variable domain, with remaining parts taken from reference TRBV2 and TRBJ2-7, reads EPEVTQTPSHQVTQMGQEVILRCVPISNHLYFYWYRQILGQKVEFLVSFYNNEISEKSEIFDDQFSVERPDGSNFTLKIRSTKLEDSAMYFCASRQGADEQYFGPGTRLTVT.

This chain joins TRBV6-2 or TRBV6-3 and TRBJ1-4; D is perhaps TRBD1 (5 bases). There are 16 residues in the CDR3. Trimming pared 3 bases from V and 1 base from J, leaving 12 bases between. Germline values: CDR1 MNHEY, CDR2 SVGEGT. The CDR3 reads CASSYRHRQTNEKLFF. As DNA, the CDR3 is TGTGCCAGCAGTTATCGCCACAGGCAAACTAATGAAAAACTGTTTTTT.

V gene TRBV27 combines with J gene TRBJ2-7; D is perhaps TRBD1 (5 bases). Per the germline V gene, CDR1 is MNHEY and CDR2 is SMNVEV (reference sequence). CDR3 length: 15 amino acids. Deletions cut 2 bases from V and 1 base from J, with 12 bases between. The CDR3: CASSLGSGPSYEQYF. CDR3 sequence (DNA): TGTGCCAGCAGTTTAGGGTCAGGGCCTTCCTACGAGCAGTACTTC.

About this clone: Distinct nucleotide sequences in the sample also encode this CDR3. The genes are TRBV6-5 and TRBJ1-1; 9 bases align to TRBD1. In germline, CDR1 is MNHEY, CDR2 SVGAGI. There are 15 residues in the CDR3. V dropped 3 bases and J dropped 4; count of bases not matched to a gene: 6. This CDR3 reads CASSYPGQGSTEAFF. CDR3 DNA: TGTGCCAGCAGTTATCCTGGACAGGGGAGCACTGAAGCTTTCTTT.

The chain carries TRBV4-1 and TRBJ1-6; D gene ambiguous. This CDR3 comprises 13 residues. The germline CDR1 and CDR2 sequences are MGHRA and YSYEKL. V gave up 0 bases and J gave up 9 bases, with 6 bases separating them. The CDR3 nucleotides read TGCGCCAGCAGCCAAGACCCAGGTTCACCCCTCCACTTT. Amino acids: CASSQDPGSPLHF.

The chain couples TRBV2 to TRBJ2-7; 8 nucleotides agree with TRBD2. V lost 4 bases to trimming and J lost 7 bases; unmatched junction nucleotides: 12. The CDR3 spans 15 residues. CDR1 and CDR2 from the germline V gene are SNHLY and FYNNEI. CDR3 nucleotides: TGTGCCAGCAGTGGATCGGCGGGAGGAGTAGGAGAGCAGTACTTC. Translation: CASSGSAGGVGEQYF.

This clone was seen a few times. This chain links TRBV14 with TRBJ2-1; 7 nucleotides align to TRBD1. The germline CDR1 and CDR2 sequences are SGHDN and FVKESK. The CDR3 extends over 14 amino acids. V lost 5 bases, J lost 10 bases, and 11 bases stayed unmatched. CDR3 residues: CASSAGTVMGEQFF. The CDR3 coding sequence is TGTGCCAGCAGCGCCGGGACAGTCATGGGCGAGCAGTTCTTC.

This chain links TRBV7-3 with TRBJ2-1, with TRBD1 as a possible D gene (5 bases). This CDR3 has 14 residues. Germline V CDR1 and CDR2: SGHTA, FQGTGA. Between the trimmed V and J ends, which lost 5 bases and 8 bases, there was a span of 16 bases. The CDR3 nucleotides are TGTGCCAGCAGCATTTCGACAGCGTCCTATGAGCAGTTCTTC. It encodes CASSISTASYEQFF.

Only a few counts were recorded for this clone. The genes are TRBV27 and TRBJ1-1; 7 bases agree with TRBD1. V lost 4 bases to trimming and J lost 7 bases; unmatched junction nucleotides: 3. CDR1 is MNHEY and CDR2 is SMNVEV in the germline V gene (reference sequence). The CDR3 length is 12 residues. CDR3 protein: CASSSRQGEAFF. The CDR3 nucleotides are TGTGCCAGCAGTTCCCGACAGGGTGAAGCTTTCTTT.

The CDR3 region has the DNA TGTGCCAGCAGTTACTCCAATGACAGGGGGGATGGCTACACCTTC. Its protein is CASSYSNDRGDGYTF. V is TRBV6-5 and J is TRBJ1-2, with TRBD1 matching 9 bases. J was trimmed by 6 bases and V by 0 bases; bases with no gene match: 5. Germline V lookup: CDR1 MNHEY, CDR2 SVGAGI. This CDR3 contains 15 residues.

This chain links TRBV30 with TRBJ1-3; D unresolved. This CDR3 is built from 15 residues. Germline V lookup: CDR1 GTSNPN, CDR2 SVGIG (reference sequence). The V and J ends lost 4 bases and 0 bases respectively, with 13 bases between them. The CDR3 nucleotides read TGTGCCTGGACCCGTAACTTGAACTCTGGAAACACCATATATTTT. Its translation is CAWTRNLNSGNTIYF.

V usage is TRBV11-3 and J usage is TRBJ1-2, with unresolved D. V was pared by 4 bases and J by 0 bases, with 12 bases between. The germline CDR1 and CDR2 sequences are SGHNT and YENEEA. The length of the CDR3 is 15 residues. Here the CDR3 reads CASSSRSSSNYGYTF. CDR3 nucleotides: TGTGCCAGCAGCTCGCGGAGTTCATCTAACTATGGCTACACCTTC.

The CDR3 loop reads CASSMTGGGNQPQHF. The CDR3 bases are TGTGCCAGTAGTATGACAGGGGGCGGCAATCAGCCCCAGCATTTT. This sequence joins TRBV19 and TRBJ1-5; 10 bases are a match to TRBD1. The length of the CDR3 is 15 residues. CDR1 is LNHDA and CDR2 is SQIVND in the germline V gene (reference sequence). After removal of 3 bases from V and 2 bases from J, the junction contained 1 base not matched to a gene.

The chain combines TRBV27 with TRBJ1-5, with D possibly matching TRBD1 (5 bases). Germline V gene lookup returns CDR1 MNHEY and CDR2 SMNVEV (reference sequence). Deletions cut 4 bases from V and 2 bases from J, with 15 bases between. The CDR3 loop spans 16 amino acids. CDR3 in amino acids: CASSSGDRWGNQPQHF. CDR3 in DNA: TGTGCCAGCAGTTCGGGGGACCGCTGGGGCAATCAGCCCCAGCATTTT.

The rearrangement uses TRBV19 and TRBJ1-5; 10 nucleotides agree with TRBD1. The trim removed 4 bases at V and 5 bases at J, leaving 5 bases unmatched. The CDR3 runs 15 residues. The germline V gene encodes CDR1 LNHDA and CDR2 SQIVND (reference sequence). CDR3 nucleotide sequence: TGTGCCAGTAGTACGTGGACAGGGGGGGATCAGCCCCAGCATTTT. Encoded protein: CASSTWTGGDQPQHF.

The chain is built from TRBV27 and TRBJ1-5, with TRBD1 identical over 8 bases. CDR1 is MNHEY and CDR2 is SMNVEV in the germline V gene (reference sequence). This CDR3 spans 14 amino acids. V dropped 10 bases and J dropped 9; count of bases not matched to a gene: 14. CDR3 DNA: TGTGCCAAACGGACAGGGCCCTCCGGGAGGCCCCAGCATTTT. It is translated as CAKRTGPSGRPQHF.

This clone showed up just once. CDR3 residues: CASSSGRANEKLFF. DNA for the CDR3: TGTGCCAGCAGCTCCGGTAGAGCTAATGAAAAACTGTTTTTT. This chain links TRBV9 with TRBJ1-4, with D uncertain. Trimming removed 4 bases at V and 3 bases at J, with 10 bases between. This CDR3 has 14 amino acids. Germline V gene sequence: CDR1 SGDLS, CDR2 YYNGEE.

DNA for the CDR3: TGCTCGGGACACCACACTGAAGCTTTCTTT. Its translation: CSGHHTEAFF. This chain connects TRBV29-1 to TRBJ1-1, with a tentative D call TRBD1 (6 bases). Germline V gene lookup returns CDR1 SQVTM and CDR2 ANQGSEA. The CDR3 consists of 10 residues.

The chain carries TRBV6-1 and TRBJ1-6; 8 nucleotides match TRBD1. The CDR3 loop spans 16 amino acids. Germline V CDR1 and CDR2: MNHNS, SASEGT. The trim removed 2 bases at V and 7 bases at J, leaving 7 bases unmatched. The CDR3 loop reads CASSEYWDRLNSPLHF. CDR3 nucleotides: TGTGCCAGCAGTGAATATTGGGACAGGCTGAATTCACCCCTCCACTTT.

CDR3 in amino acids: CASSPSGVYQPQHF. The CDR3 coding sequence is TGCGCCAGCAGCCCTTCGGGAGTGTATCAGCCCCAGCATTTT. The V and J genes are TRBV4-1 and TRBJ1-5; D is undetermined. The CDR3 covers 14 residues. With 4 bases removed from V and 5 bases from J, the gap between germline ends came to 12 bases. Germline CDR1 and CDR2: MGHRA and YSYEKL.

The J gene is TRBJ2-7, the V gene TRBV5-1; 9 bases match TRBD2. Germline CDR1 SGHRS, CDR2 YFSETQ. V shed 4 bases and J 5 bases; nucleotides not matched to a gene: 10. The CDR3 totals 15 residues. This chain's CDR3 is CASSALSGSPHEQYF. CDR3 sequence (DNA): TGCGCCAGCAGCGCCCTTAGCGGGAGTCCCCACGAGCAGTACTTC.

The chain recombines TRBV15 with TRBJ2-7; 9 bases fit TRBD1. V dropped 0 bases and J dropped 5; count of bases not matched to a gene: 8. The germline CDR1 and CDR2 sequences are LNHNV and YYDKDF (reference sequence). The CDR3 consists of 16 residues. Here the CDR3 DNA reads TGTGCCACCAGCAGAGAATTATCGGGACAGGGCCACGAGCAGTACTTC. This sequence encodes CATSRELSGQGHEQYF.